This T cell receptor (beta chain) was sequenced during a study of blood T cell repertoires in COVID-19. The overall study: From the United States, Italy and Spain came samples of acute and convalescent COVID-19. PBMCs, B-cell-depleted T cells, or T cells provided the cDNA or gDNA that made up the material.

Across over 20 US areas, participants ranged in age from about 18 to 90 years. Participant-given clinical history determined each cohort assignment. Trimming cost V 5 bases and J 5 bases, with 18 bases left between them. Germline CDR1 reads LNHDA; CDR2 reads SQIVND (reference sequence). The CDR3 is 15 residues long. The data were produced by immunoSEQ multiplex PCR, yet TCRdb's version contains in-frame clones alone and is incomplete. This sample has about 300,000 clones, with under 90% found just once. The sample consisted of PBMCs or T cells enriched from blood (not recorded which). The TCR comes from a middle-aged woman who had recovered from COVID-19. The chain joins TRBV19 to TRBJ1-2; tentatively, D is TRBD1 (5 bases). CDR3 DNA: TGTGCCAGTAGTGAGGAGGGGCGCAAGATATATGGCTACACCTTC. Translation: CASSEEGRKIYGYTF.